This T cell receptor (beta chain) is from a study of cytomegalovirus exposure and HLA in healthy donors. The PCR employed 60 Vbeta primers together with 13 Jbeta primers. Sequencing used immunoSEQ multiplex PCR; TCRdb keeps in-frame clones, though not all of them. The sample has roughly 170,000 clones, roughly 78% seen once. To note about this clone: What it binds is unknown.

Study-level results: Among donors in an Asian-associated ancestry cluster, a later analysis reportedly found fewer N-insertions than the approximately 670-donor mean.

The source material was PBMCs. The TCR originated in a woman aged 50 to 60 in good health and CMV-seropositive.

The CDR3 spells CASSADRTTLDEQFF. As DNA, the CDR3 is TGTGCCAGCAGTGCGGACAGGACAACTTTAGATGAGCAGTTCTTC. The V and J genes are TRBV6-1 and TRBJ2-1, with 7 bases that match TRBD1. The germline V gene encodes CDR1 MNHNS and CDR2 SASEGT. The junction had 11 bases not matched to a gene; V was cut back by 4 bases and J by 8 bases. CDR3 length: 15 residues.